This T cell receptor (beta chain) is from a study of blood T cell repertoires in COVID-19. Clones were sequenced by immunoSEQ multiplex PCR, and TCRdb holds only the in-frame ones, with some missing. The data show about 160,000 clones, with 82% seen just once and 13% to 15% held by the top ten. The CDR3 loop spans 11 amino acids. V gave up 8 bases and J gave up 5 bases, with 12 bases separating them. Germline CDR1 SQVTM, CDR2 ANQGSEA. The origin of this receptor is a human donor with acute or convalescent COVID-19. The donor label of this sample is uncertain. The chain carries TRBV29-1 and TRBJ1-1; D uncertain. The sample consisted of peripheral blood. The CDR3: CSTSDGTEAFF. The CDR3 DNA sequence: TGCAGCACCAGTGACGGGACTGAAGCTTTCTTT.